These 2 T cell receptor beta chains share one sample of origin, sequenced in a study of monozygotic twins with inflammatory bowel disease. TCRdb re-called the 5' RACE reads and catalogs CDR3 proteins one per entry, DNA excluded. The sample table includes 350,000 to 550,000 distinct CDR3 sequences. Source material: blood. All receptors derive from a human donor with ulcerative colitis or Crohn's disease, or a healthy co-twin of an affected twin (not recorded which).

CDR3 in amino acids: CASSQGPSWAEQYF. The chain uses TRBV7-2 and TRBJ2-7; TCRdb calls TRBD2, which cannot be checked without DNA. The CDR3 sequence is 14 residues long. Germline V CDR1 and CDR2: SGHTA, FQGNSA.

This chain joins TRBV5-4 and TRBJ2-5; without DNA, the TCRdb call of TRBD1 cannot be checked. The CDR3 is 14 amino acids. Germline loops: CDR1 SGHNT, CDR2 YYREEE (reference sequence). CDR3 sequence reads: CASSAGTGGETQYF.